What follows is one T cell receptor beta chain and its context. This clonotype was detected ten times or more. Its antigen is not yet known. Base qualities are not provided; no much larger clone lies one nucleotide away. The data stem from a study of T cell repertoires in cytomegalovirus infection (dated by TCRdb to the late 2010s). Notes on the research overall: Donor HLA type was relevant to the analysis, as public TCR beta signatures indicated carriage of CMV infection together with the matching HLA type. The paper's findings and limits, for the study overall: In both this cohort and an independent roughly 400-donor cohort, the cumulative frequency of public TCR beta family members distinguished carriers of CMV infection plus the relevant HLA type. The ex vivo response was dominated by HLA-C-restricted CMV-specific TCR beta clonotypes, which also provided the single most frequent clonotype in two of eight donors.

The germline V gene specifies SGHTA as CDR1 and FQGNSA as CDR2. The CDR3 starts with the cysteine, ends with the phenylalanine, and has 16 residues. The sequence is cut down to CDR3 DNA, 48 bases in frame from base 1. V is pruned by 5 bases and J by 11 bases, leaving 19 bases of the junction without a gene match. The sequencer listed for this sample is Illumina HiSeq 1500. TCRdb reanalyzed the raw reads on its own, using fastp at Q25 for trimming and MiXCR for clone calling, and kept in-frame beta chains. Identical CDR3 protein sequences are pooled into one entry, listed with their most common genes and DNA. For this sample there are over 150,000 distinct CDR3 sequences; approximately 15% appear just once. Of the sample, 25% to 30% falls within the top ten clones.

Recombination joined TRBV7-2 with TRBJ1-1, and TRBD1 aligns with 8 junction nucleotides. This clonotype originated in a human donor in good health (CMV status not recorded). Some clones in this sample may be carry-over from other donors' samples. The sample taken for sequencing was PBMCs. The sequenced DNA is TGTGCCAGCAGCCCCAGAAATCCCTCGCAGGGGGCGAGGGCTTTCTTT. It encodes CASSPRNPSQGARAFF.